The 31 T cell receptor beta chains below all came from one sample that was sequenced in a study of T cells in Graves' hyperthyroidism and ophthalmopathy. TCR beta CDR3 region amplification was performed from RNA transcripts. The HTBI primer set drove a first-round RT-PCR of the TCR CDR3. TCRdb redid the calling of the multiplex PCR reads with MiXCR, one entry per CDR3 protein. Here the sample spans about 500,000 distinct CDR3 sequences, approximately 15% being singletons. Sequencing was done on a sample of blood. The receptors were gathered from a woman in her late teens or twenties with Graves' hyperthyroidism.

This clonotype was found many times. The chain employs TRBV27 and TRBJ2-7, with 8 bases lining up with TRBD1. The CDR3 runs 14 residues. Germline V gene lookup returns CDR1 MNHEY and CDR2 SMNVEV (reference sequence). V shed 5 bases, J shed 3 bases, and the junction held 6 bases outside the gene matches. CDR3 DNA sequence: TGTGCCAGCAGTCCCGGACAGGGTAACTACGAGCAGTACTTC. It codes for CASSPGQGNYEQYF.

This chain's CDR3 is CASSYTGLGTEAFF. The CDR3 coding sequence is TGTGCCAGCAGTTACACGGGGCTGGGCACTGAAGCTTTCTTT. The gene calls are TRBV6-2 or TRBV6-3 and TRBJ1-1; the D gene is possibly TRBD1 (5 bases). The germline CDR1 and CDR2 sequences are MNHEY and SVGEGT. Trimming left V 2 bases short and J 4 bases short, with 11 bases between. The CDR3 runs 14 residues.

This clonotype was detected a few times. A much larger clone lies one base from this, so it may be a read error. This chain joins TRBV2 and TRBJ2-2; 8 bases map to TRBD1. From germline, CDR1 is SNHLY and CDR2 FYNNEI. This CDR3 has 16 residues. The V segment lost 8 bases and the J segment 2 bases; nucleotides outside the gene matches: 10. The CDR3 DNA reads as TGTGCCAGCCTTGGAGACAGGGGATCAAACACCGGGGAGCTGTTTTTT. It is translated as CASLGDRGSNTGELFF.

This clonotype has ten or more counts. The genes are TRBV7-3 and TRBJ1-1, with D possibly TRBD1 on 5 matching bases. CDR3 length: 14 amino acids. Germline CDR1 reads SGHTA; CDR2 reads FQGTGA. V was trimmed by 5 bases and J by 1 base, leaving 11 bases between them. The CDR3 coding sequence is TGTGCCAGCAGCCCCGGACACCCGAACACTGAAGCTTTCTTT. Its translation is CASSPGHPNTEAFF. Looking up the rest from reference TRBV7-3 and TRBJ1-1 gives the full variable domain: GAGVSQTPSNKVTEKGKYVELRCDPISGHTALYWYRQSLGQGPEFLIYFQGTGAADDSGLPNDRFFAVRPEGSVSTLKIQRTERGDSAVYLCASSPGHPNTEAFFGQGTRLTVV.

V and J are TRBV11-2 and TRBJ1-2; D gene unclear. The germline gives CDR1 SGHAT, CDR2 FQNNGV. V lost 0 bases, J lost 7 bases, and 9 bases lay in between. This CDR3 contains 13 residues. CDR3 sequence reads: CASSLDSARGYTF. In DNA, the CDR3 is TGTGCCAGCAGCTTAGACAGTGCCCGTGGCTACACCTTC. Supplemented by reference TRBV11-2 and TRBJ1-2, the full variable domain reads EAGVAQSPRYKIIEKRQSVAFWCNPISGHATLYWYQQILGQGPKLLIQFQNNGVVDDSQLPKDRFSAERLKGVDSTLKIQPAKLEDSAVYLCASSLDSARGYTFGSGTRLTVV.

The chain has TRBV9 and TRBJ2-5, with D possibly TRBD2 on 6 matching bases. Germline CDR1 reads SGDLS; CDR2 reads YYNGEE. This CDR3 is 15 amino acids long. V was pared by 3 bases and J by 4 bases, with 16 bases between. The DNA of the CDR3 is TGTGCCAGCAGCGCCGCCGGGGAGGTTGGAGAGACCCAGTACTTC. It encodes CASSAAGEVGETQYF.

This chain joins TRBV28 and TRBJ1-2, with D unclear. Germline V lookup: CDR1 MDHEN, CDR2 SYDVKM. The CDR3 is 14 residues long. The V end was cut by 7 bases, the J end by 6 bases, with 18 bases between. In nucleotides, the CDR3 is TGTGCCAGCAATTATCCGGGAGGGAACCATGGCTACACCTTC. As protein: CASNYPGGNHGYTF.

Turning to this clonotype: One junction end disagrees with the germline gene, perhaps due to a read error. The chain is built from TRBV14 and TRBJ1-1; D is uncertain. The CDR3 runs to 16 residues. Germline V gene data show CDR1 as SGHDN and CDR2 as FVKESK. The CDR3 DNA sequence: TGTGCCGGCAGCCAAGACATGGGTTATCTGAACACTGAAGCTTTCTTT. It translates to CAGSQDMGYLNTEAFF.

The rearrangement joins TRBV5-1 to TRBJ2-4; TRBD1 is a possible D gene (5 bases). CDR1 is SGHRS and CDR2 is YFSETQ in the germline V gene. V gave up 0 bases and J gave up 8 bases, with 12 bases separating them. The CDR3 is 14 amino acids. CDR3 sequence (DNA): TGCGCCAGCAGCTTGGGCAGGGTGTACGACATTCAGTACTTC. Amino acid sequence: CASSLGRVYDIQYF.

The table lists this clonotype with many counts. This sequence joins TRBV18 and TRBJ2-3; D might be TRBD1 (5 bases). Per germline, CDR1 KGHSH and CDR2 LQKENI. The CDR3 runs to 11 residues. V lost 6 bases and J lost 4, with 5 bases in between. The CDR3 DNA reads TGTGCCAGCTCGACAGCAGATACGCAGTATTTT. Translated, it gives CASSTADTQYF.

In this sample, this clonotype turned up many times. V gene TRBV30 combines with J gene TRBJ2-5; the D is unclear. This CDR3 is 13 amino acids long. The germline V and J ends were trimmed by 1 base and 2 bases, with 8 bases remaining between them. Germline V gene data show CDR1 as GTSNPN and CDR2 as SVGIG (reference sequence). The CDR3 loop is CAWSGRLQETQYF. The CDR3 DNA follows: TGTGCCTGGAGTGGTAGGCTTCAAGAGACCCAGTACTTC.

Only a few counts were recorded for this clonotype. The chain carries TRBV12-3 or TRBV12-4 and TRBJ1-6; D is undetermined. V lost 0 bases and J lost 4, with 4 bases in between. The CDR3 sequence is 14 residues long. DNA for the CDR3: TGTGCCAGCAGTTTAGCGCATTATAATTCACCCCTCCACTTT. Its protein is CASSLAHYNSPLHF.

This clonotype was observed at least ten times. The chain carries TRBV10-3 and TRBJ2-7, with D possibly TRBD2 on 7 matching bases. The length of the CDR3 is 14 residues. Germline CDR1 is ENHRY and CDR2 is SYGVKD. V lost 4 bases and J 6 bases, leaving 16 bases between the germline ends. CDR3 protein: CAISGQGREREQYF. The CDR3 region has the DNA TGTGCCATCAGTGGGCAGGGGAGGGAGCGCGAGCAGTACTTC.

This clonotype was detected a few times. J is TRBJ1-1 and V is TRBV7-9; D remains unclear. The CDR3 sequence is 12 residues long. Trimming cost V 2 bases and J 6 bases, with 7 bases left between them. The V gene's germline CDR1 is SEHNR and CDR2 FQNEAQ (reference sequence). Here the CDR3 reads CASSLIGAEAFF. For the CDR3, the DNA is TGTGCCAGCAGCTTAATCGGGGCTGAAGCTTTCTTT.

This clonotype was seen repeatedly, ten times or more. V gene TRBV11-3 combines with J gene TRBJ2-1; possibly TRBD2 for D (6 bases). CDR3 length: 16 amino acids. The germline V gene has CDR1 SGHNT and CDR2 YENEEA. Trimming cost V 2 bases and J 6 bases, with 17 bases left between them. The CDR3 is CASSLPGLRTINEQFF. In DNA form, the CDR3 reads TGTGCCAGCAGCTTACCAGGACTAAGAACCATCAATGAGCAGTTCTTC.

This clonotype has ten or more counts. The genes are TRBV24-1 and TRBJ1-2, with D unclear. CDR1 and CDR2 from the germline V gene are KGHDR and SFDVKD. CDR3 length equals 14 residues. V gave up 1 base and J gave up 3 bases, with 8 bases separating them. CDR3: CATSDFRTDYGYTF. The CDR3 DNA sequence: TGTGCCACCAGTGATTTTCGCACCGACTATGGCTACACCTTC.

In its sample, this clonotype was seen many times. The V gene is TRBV19, the J gene TRBJ1-1; D gene uncertain. V lost 1 base and J 1 base, leaving 7 bases between the germline ends. From germline, CDR1 is LNHDA and CDR2 SQIVND (reference sequence). The CDR3 loop spans 14 amino acids. CDR3 region: CASSIAAQNTEAFF. The CDR3, as DNA: TGTGCCAGTAGTATAGCCGCGCAGAACACTGAAGCTTTCTTT.

This clonotype was observed a few times. The J gene is TRBJ2-5, the V gene TRBV29-1; D ambiguous. V gave up 4 bases and J gave up 5 bases, with 20 bases separating them. Germline V lookup: CDR1 SQVTM, CDR2 ANQGSEA. The CDR3 runs to 15 residues. The CDR3 DNA is TGCAGCGTTGGGGTTGCCAGTCGCACGTGGGAGACCCAGTACTTC. This translates into CSVGVASRTWETQYF.

This clonotype showed up many times. V gene TRBV12-3 or TRBV12-4 combines with J gene TRBJ2-7, with TRBD2 matching 11 bases. The trim removed 6 bases at V and 5 bases at J, leaving 6 bases unmatched. This CDR3 contains 14 residues. The CDR3 bases are TGTGCCAGCAGGCTAGCGGGAGGTCTTCACGAGCAGTACTTC. As protein: CASRLAGGLHEQYF.

The sample holds many counts of this clonotype. V gene TRBV27 combines with J gene TRBJ2-1, with TRBD2 identical over 10 bases. This CDR3 is 14 amino acids long. CDR1 and CDR2 from the germline V gene are MNHEY and SMNVEV (reference sequence). J lost 6 bases, V lost 3 bases, and 2 bases had no gene match. CDR3: CASSFLAGVNEQFF. The CDR3 region has the DNA TGTGCCAGCAGTTTCCTAGCGGGAGTCAATGAGCAGTTCTTC.

This clonotype has only a few counts. The DNA for the CDR3 is TGTGCCAGCAGCCAAGATCCGGTGTCGGTGAACACTGAAGCTTTCTTT. It encodes CASSQDPVSVNTEAFF. The genes are TRBV3-1 and TRBJ1-1; D is uncertain. Germline CDR1 reads LGHDT; CDR2 reads YNNKEL (reference sequence). V was clipped by 0 bases and J by 0 bases, with 11 bases between them. This CDR3 has 16 residues.

This clonotype has more than one count but fewer than ten. The CDR3: CASSLSSGSETQYF. CDR3 sequence (DNA): TGCGCCAGCAGCTTGTCTTCCGGGTCGGAGACCCAGTACTTC. V is TRBV5-1 and J is TRBJ2-5, with unresolved D. Germline V gene lookup returns CDR1 SGHRS and CDR2 YFSETQ. The CDR3 extends over 14 amino acids. With 1 base removed from V and 5 bases from J, the gap between germline ends came to 12 bases.

As to this clonotype: Since a much larger clone is just one base distant, this may be a read error. The chain recombines TRBV10-3 with TRBJ2-1, with 7 nucleotides matching TRBD2. This CDR3 is 15 amino acids long. Germline-derived CDR1 and CDR2 are ENHRY and SYGVKD. The CDR3 region has the DNA TGTGCCACCAGTGCGGTGGCGGGAGAGGACAATGAGCAGTTCTTC. Residues: CATSAVAGEDNEQFF.

This clonotype was detected a few times. The CDR3 sequence is CSARVVSSYEQYF. Written as DNA, the CDR3 is TGCAGTGCTAGAGTGGTCAGTTCCTACGAGCAGTACTTC. The chain recombines TRBV20-1 with TRBJ2-7; D uncertain. From germline, CDR1 is DFQATT and CDR2 SNEGSKA (reference sequence). This CDR3 has 13 amino acids. V was shortened by 1 base and J by 1 base, with 8 bases between the two germline ends.

The chain uses TRBV10-3 and TRBJ2-2, with D unclear. Trimming left V 4 bases short and J 5 bases short, with 11 bases between. There are 14 residues in the CDR3. Germline CDR1 is ENHRY and CDR2 is SYGVKD. Here the CDR3 DNA reads TGTGCCATCAGTGGTTTGTCAGCGACCGGGGAGCTGTTTTTT. This sequence encodes CAISGLSATGELFF.

This clonotype has a handful of counts. This sequence joins TRBV4-1 and TRBJ2-7; maybe TRBD2 (5 bases). The CDR3 has 16 amino acids. The germline CDR1 and CDR2 sequences are MGHRA and YSYEKL. The V end lost 0 bases, the J end lost 4 bases, and 16 bases lay between the germline ends. The CDR3 DNA sequence: TGCGCCAGCAGCCAAGACAGCGGAGAAGCGGTATACGAGCAGTACTTC. Translation gives CASSQDSGEAVYEQYF.

The chain joins TRBV7-8 to TRBJ2-1; D may be TRBD2 (6 bases). This CDR3 region has 13 residues. Between the trimmed V and J ends, which lost 4 bases and 8 bases, there was a span of 12 bases. Germline V gives CDR1 SGHVS, CDR2 FQNEAQ. The DNA of the CDR3 is TGTGCCAGCAGCTGGAGGGGTTCGGATGAGCAGTTCTTC. Its translation: CASSWRGSDEQFF.

This clonotype was detected a few times. One base away lies a much larger clone, so this may be a sequencing read error. The chain recombines TRBV30 with TRBJ2-5; D is ambiguous. The CDR3 extends over 12 amino acids. Per germline, CDR1 GTSNPN and CDR2 SVGIG (reference sequence). With 5 bases removed from V and 2 bases from J, the gap between germline ends came to 9 bases. The DNA of the CDR3 is TGTGCCTGGGGACCTTCACAAGAGACCCAGTACTTC. This gives the protein CAWGPSQETQYF.

The sample holds a few counts of this clonotype. A much larger clone lies one base from this, so it may be a read error. The chain joins TRBV3-1 to TRBJ2-3; no clear D gene. Per germline, CDR1 LGHDT and CDR2 YNNKEL (reference sequence). The CDR3 spans 12 residues. The CDR3 nucleotides are TGTGCCAGCAGCCAACACGCAGATATGCAGTATTTT. Its protein product is CASSQHADMQYF.

Ten or more counts support this clonotype. The chain carries TRBV19 and TRBJ2-7; 8 bases align to TRBD2. The CDR3 runs to 14 residues. CDR1 is LNHDA, CDR2 SQIVND, per germline (reference sequence). V was pared by 1 base and J by 4 bases, with 3 bases of the junction left unmatched. The CDR3 protein is CASSIGGGRYEQYF. The CDR3 DNA sequence: TGTGCCAGTAGTATAGGTGGCGGGAGGTACGAGCAGTACTTC.

The sample holds many counts of this clonotype. As DNA, the CDR3 is TGTGCCAGCAGTTTAAGGGGCGGAGGGGAAAAACTGTTTTTT. It yields the protein CASSLRGGGEKLFF. This chain joins TRBV12-3 or TRBV12-4 and TRBJ1-4, with a possible D match to TRBD1 (5 bases). The CDR3 runs 14 residues. Trimming took 2 bases from V and 8 from J, leaving 12 bases between them.